This TCR beta chain came from a study of CD8 T cells in ankylosing spondylitis. General study points: It appeared that ankylosing spondylitis blood was characterized by a TCR beta motif of roughly 8 highly homologous variants. Significantly higher representation of disease-linked clones was reported for matched ankylosing spondylitis synovial fluid.

In making TCR beta libraries, quantitative 5'-RACE with molecular barcodes was used. Using its own MiXCR run on the 5' RACE reads, TCRdb lists one record per CDR3 protein. This table holds 200,000 or so distinct CDR3 sequences, 10% to 15% found once. This CDR3 spans 14 amino acids. V lost 1 base to trimming and J lost 4 bases; unmatched junction nucleotides: 4. Germline lookup yields CDR1 SGHRS and CDR2 YFSETQ. This clonotype showed up many times. Its antigen is undetermined. The TCR originated in a female donor with ankylosing spondylitis or in good health (not recorded which). V and J are TRBV5-1 and TRBJ1-1; 7 bases line up with TRBD1. Sequenced: blood, either unsorted or a sorted T cell fraction (not recorded which). The CDR3 nucleotides are TGCGCCAGCAGCTTGACAGGGGCCGGCACTGAAGCTTTCTTT. It encodes CASSLTGAGTEAFF.